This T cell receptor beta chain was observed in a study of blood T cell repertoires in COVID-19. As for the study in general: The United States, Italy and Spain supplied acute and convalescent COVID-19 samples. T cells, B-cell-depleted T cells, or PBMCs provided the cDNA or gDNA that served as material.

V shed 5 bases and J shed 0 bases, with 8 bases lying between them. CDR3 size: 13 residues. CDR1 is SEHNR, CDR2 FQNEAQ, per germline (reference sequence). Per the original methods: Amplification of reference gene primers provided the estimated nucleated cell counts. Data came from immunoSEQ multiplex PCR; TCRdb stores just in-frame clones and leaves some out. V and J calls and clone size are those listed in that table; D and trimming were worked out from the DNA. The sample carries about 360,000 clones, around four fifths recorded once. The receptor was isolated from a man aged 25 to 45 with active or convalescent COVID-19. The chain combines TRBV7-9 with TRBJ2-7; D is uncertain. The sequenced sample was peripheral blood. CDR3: CASSQQTSYEQYF. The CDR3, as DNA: TGTGCCAGCAGCCAACAAACCTCCTACGAGCAGTACTTC.